This T cell receptor beta chain was profiled in a study of T cell responses to AZD1222 COVID-19 vaccine. General observations from the study: Elevations in Spike-specific TCR breadth and depth followed administration of two AZD1222 doses. White British donors predominated, females outnumbered males, and clonal diversity was possibly underestimated. In the spike-specific TCR repertoire, nearly half reportedly target unmutated variant regions.

The CDR3 has 13 residues. Per the germline V gene, CDR1 is LNHDA and CDR2 is SQIVND (reference sequence). The V gene end was trimmed by 8 bases and the J gene end by 5 bases; junction bases not matched to a gene: 0. Remarks on this clone: Its specificity is unknown. This CDR3 is also generated by other DNA sequences in the sample.

Profiling relied on immunoSEQ multiplex PCR, and the TCRdb table lists in-frame clones only, not all of them. The top ten hold roughly 20% of the sample, which has over 90,000 clones, over 70% seen once. The chain combines TRBV19 with TRBJ2-3; 14 bases are a match to TRBD2. The sequenced sample was peripheral blood, obtained on day 0 of AZD1222 vaccination. This receptor was taken from an adult in good health. CDR3 DNA sequence: TGTGCCAGTGGGACTAGCGGGAGAGATACGCAGTATTTT. Encoded protein: CASGTSGRDTQYF.